A selection of T cell receptor beta chains follows, all from one sample in a study of lymphopenia after photon versus proton radiotherapy. Profiling relied on immunoSEQ multiplex PCR, and the TCRdb table lists in-frame clones only, not all of them. The sample comprises tens of thousands of clones, nearly 85% of which are singletons, and 21% rests with the top ten. Sequenced material: peripheral blood, taken from a patient treated with proton-based radiotherapy. Receptors were obtained from a woman in her 70s with pancreatic cancer. Both conserved end residues are part of each CDR3. Size is stated for part of the rows, as once, few or many counts, or as a class when the clone is expanded.

>once|TRBV6-1|TRBJ1-1
CASRGGQGRTEAFF
>.|TRBV7-9|TRBJ2-2
CASSYRADRNTGELFF
>.|TRBV19|TRBJ1-5
CASSQPGVGGNQPQHF
>.|TRBV4-2|TRBJ2-1
CASSLRGNEQFF
>.|TRBV19|TRBJ1-1
CASRPLNRGVGTEAFF
>.|TRBV7-2|TRBJ2-7
CASSPQPDRNIEQYF
>.|TRBV28|TRBJ2-7
CASSLSWQGAGEQYF
>.|TRBV5-1|TRBJ2-7
CASSLDGRPVEEQYF
>.|TRBV28|TRBJ2-7
CASSLNPSEQYF
>.|TRBV6-1|TRBJ2-3
CASRGLALGEDTQYF
>.|TRBV12-5|TRBJ1-2
CASGLAGVGYGYTF
>.|TRBV19|TRBJ2-7
CASSISGTSYEQYF
>.|TRBV2|TRBJ1-1
CASSPTGVNTEAFF
>.|TRBV4-3|TRBJ2-2
CASGGLGEDGELFF
>.|TRBV29-1|TRBJ1-4
CSVLDEKLFF
>.|TRBV12-5|TRBJ1-2
CASGQPTRQGATFYGYTF
>.|TRBV12-5|TRBJ2-1
CASVEGVWQFF
>.|TRBV9|TRBJ2-6
CASSVAGTGANVLTF
>once|TRBV6-6|TRBJ1-3
CASSYSAGNSGNTIYF
>.|TRBV5-6|TRBJ2-3
CASSFLNSGRGADTQYF
>.|TRBV30|TRBJ1-1
CAWGTGSETEAFF
>.|TRBV28|TRBJ2-1
CASSLTLAGGFTYNEQFF
>few|TRBV9|TRBJ1-6
CASSTRERQGASPLHF
>.|TRBV7-2|TRBJ1-2
CASSLATGGQSNYGYTF
>.|TRBV28|TRBJ2-3
CASSLSGSYTDTQYF
>.|TRBV5-1|TRBJ2-1
CASSLELAGGSNEQFF
>once|TRBV6-6|TRBJ2-4
CASSPSGRTQNIQYF
>.|TRBV19|TRBJ1-5
CASGRTEGSFNQPQHF
>.|TRBV7-9|TRBJ1-5
CASSLEGRQPQHF
>.|TRBV4-1|TRBJ2-5
CASSLDMTRRQEAQYF
>.|TRBV28|TRBJ1-3
CASLTGMSGNTIYF
>few|TRBV29-1|TRBJ2-3
CSVAPGQGAQYF
>.|TRBV7-9|TRBJ1-1
CASVRNTEAFF
>.|TRBV9|TRBJ2-1
CASSVDPFRDTSYNEQFF
>few|TRBV29-1|TRBJ2-1
CSLRGLANEQFF
>.|TRBV11-1|TRBJ2-7
CASSLDGSLVEQYF
>.|TRBV6-5|TRBJ1-6
CASRQGGLYNSPLHF
>.|TRBV5-1|TRBJ1-1
CASSWGAAGTEAFF
>.|TRBV18|TRBJ1-5
CASSPPPTVSSNQPQHF
>.|TRBV7-9|TRBJ2-1
CASSLRGTGDNEQFF
>.|TRBV5-6|TRBJ2-7
CASSFKLAGVGRNEQYF
>.|TRBV4-3|TRBJ1-1
CASSQDNRYTEAFF
>.|TRBV29-1|TRBJ1-1
CSVGAGEGTEAFF
>.|TRBV19|TRBJ2-3
CASSEGTSKQYF
>.|TRBV6-6|TRBJ2-3
CASRGGLNTDTQYF
>.|TRBV28|TRBJ1-5
CASSWVGITTDQPQHF
>few|TRBV6-5|TRBJ2-7
CASSLSGNIYEQYF
>once|TRBV11-3|TRBJ2-1
CASRTRLTGHNEQFF
>.|TRBV7-9|TRBJ2-1
CASSWDEQFF
>.|TRBV6-5|TRBJ2-1
CASSYSASGKASEQFF
>.|TRBV5-6|TRBJ1-6
CASSPGTGYNSPLHF
>.|TRBV5-6|TRBJ2-1
CASSLPGTLPGNEQFF
>.|TRBV27|TRBJ2-1
CASSPGIRSGRYNEQFF
>.|TRBV27|TRBJ1-2
CASSLSPNYGYTF
>.|TRBV29-1|TRBJ2-1
CSVGGTSGREVEQFF
>.|TRBV10-1|TRBJ1-4
CASSESKTGVEKLFF
>few|TRBV11-2|TRBJ1-1
CASRYGGTEAFF
>.|TRBV11-3|TRBJ2-2
CASSRTSGSAGELFF
>.|TRBV7-9|TRBJ2-1
CASSLLASSYNEQFF